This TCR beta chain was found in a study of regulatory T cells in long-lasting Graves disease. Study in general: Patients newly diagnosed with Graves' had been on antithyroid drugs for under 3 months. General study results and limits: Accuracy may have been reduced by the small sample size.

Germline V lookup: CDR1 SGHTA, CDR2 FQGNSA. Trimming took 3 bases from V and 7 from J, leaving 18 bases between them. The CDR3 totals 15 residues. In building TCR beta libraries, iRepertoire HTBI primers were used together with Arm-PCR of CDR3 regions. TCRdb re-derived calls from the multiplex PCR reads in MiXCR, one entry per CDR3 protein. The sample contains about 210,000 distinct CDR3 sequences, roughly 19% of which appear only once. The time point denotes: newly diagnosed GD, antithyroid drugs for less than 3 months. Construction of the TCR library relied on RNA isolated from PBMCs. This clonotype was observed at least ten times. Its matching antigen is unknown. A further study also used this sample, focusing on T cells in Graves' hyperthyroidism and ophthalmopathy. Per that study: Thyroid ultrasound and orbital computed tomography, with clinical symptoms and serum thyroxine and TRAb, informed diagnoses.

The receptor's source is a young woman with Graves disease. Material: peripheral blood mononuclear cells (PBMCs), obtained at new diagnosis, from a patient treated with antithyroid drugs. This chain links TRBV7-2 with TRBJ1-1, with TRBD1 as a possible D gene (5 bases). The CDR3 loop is CASSFNLRVGFEAFF. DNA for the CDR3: TGTGCCAGCAGCTTTAACCTCAGGGTTGGTTTTGAAGCTTTCTTT.